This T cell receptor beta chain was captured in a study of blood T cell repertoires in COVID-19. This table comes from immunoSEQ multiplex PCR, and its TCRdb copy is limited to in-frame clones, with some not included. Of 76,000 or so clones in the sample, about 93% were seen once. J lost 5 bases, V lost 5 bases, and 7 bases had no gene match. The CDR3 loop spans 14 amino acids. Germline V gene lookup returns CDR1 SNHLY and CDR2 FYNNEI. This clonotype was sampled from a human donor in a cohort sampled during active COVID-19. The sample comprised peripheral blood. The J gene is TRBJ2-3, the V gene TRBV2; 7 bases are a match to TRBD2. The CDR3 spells CASSLGLGVDTQYF. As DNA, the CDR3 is TGTGCCAGCAGTCTAGGACTAGGCGTAGATACGCAGTATTTT.